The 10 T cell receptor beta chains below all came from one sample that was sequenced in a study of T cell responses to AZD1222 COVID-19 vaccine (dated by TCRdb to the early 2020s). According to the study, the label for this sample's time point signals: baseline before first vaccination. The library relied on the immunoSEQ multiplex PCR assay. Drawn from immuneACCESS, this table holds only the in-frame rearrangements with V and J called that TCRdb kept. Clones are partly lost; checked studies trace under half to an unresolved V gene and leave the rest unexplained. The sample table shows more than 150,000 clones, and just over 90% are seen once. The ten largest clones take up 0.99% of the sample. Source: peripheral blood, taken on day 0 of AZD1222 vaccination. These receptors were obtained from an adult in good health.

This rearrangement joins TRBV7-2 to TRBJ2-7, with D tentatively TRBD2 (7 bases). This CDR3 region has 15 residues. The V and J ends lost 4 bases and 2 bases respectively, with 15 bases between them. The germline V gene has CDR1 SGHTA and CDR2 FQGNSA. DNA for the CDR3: TGTGCCAGCAGCTCCAGGCGGGGGCCAACCTACGAGCAGTACTTC. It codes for CASSSRRGPTYEQYF.

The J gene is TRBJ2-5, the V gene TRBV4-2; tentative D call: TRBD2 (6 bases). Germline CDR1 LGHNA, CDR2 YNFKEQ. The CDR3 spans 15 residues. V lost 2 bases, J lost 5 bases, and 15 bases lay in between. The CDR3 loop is CASSQTLAGRETQYF. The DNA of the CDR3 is TGTGCCAGCAGCCAAACCTTGGCAGGGAGGGAGACCCAGTACTTC.

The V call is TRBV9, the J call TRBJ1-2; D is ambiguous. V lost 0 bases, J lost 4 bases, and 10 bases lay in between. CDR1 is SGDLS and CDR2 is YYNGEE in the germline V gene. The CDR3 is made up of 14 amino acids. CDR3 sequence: CASSVGPSGYGYTF. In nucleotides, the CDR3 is TGTGCCAGCAGCGTAGGCCCGAGTGGCTATGGCTACACCTTC.

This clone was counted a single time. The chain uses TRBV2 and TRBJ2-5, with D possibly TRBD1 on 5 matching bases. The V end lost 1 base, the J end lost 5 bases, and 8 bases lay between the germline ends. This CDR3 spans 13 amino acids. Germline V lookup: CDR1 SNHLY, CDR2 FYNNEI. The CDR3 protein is CASSEGTRETQYF. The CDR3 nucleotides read TGTGCCAGCAGTGAAGGGACACGGGAGACCCAGTACTTC.

DNA of the CDR3: TGTGCCAGCAGTTTGGGCTACGGGGGGGCGGATGAAGCTTTCTTT. Its translation is CASSLGYGGADEAFF. The chain combines TRBV27 with TRBJ1-1; D may be TRBD1 (6 bases). From germline, CDR1 is MNHEY and CDR2 SMNVEV (reference sequence). The CDR3 length is 15 residues. The V end lost 3 bases, the J end lost 7 bases, and 18 bases lay between the germline ends.

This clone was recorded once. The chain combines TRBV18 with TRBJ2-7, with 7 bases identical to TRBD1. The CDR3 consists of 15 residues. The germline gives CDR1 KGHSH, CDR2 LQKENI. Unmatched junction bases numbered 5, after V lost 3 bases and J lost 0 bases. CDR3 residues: CASSPYEGASYEQYF. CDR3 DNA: TGTGCCAGCTCACCGTATGAGGGGGCCTCCTACGAGCAGTACTTC.

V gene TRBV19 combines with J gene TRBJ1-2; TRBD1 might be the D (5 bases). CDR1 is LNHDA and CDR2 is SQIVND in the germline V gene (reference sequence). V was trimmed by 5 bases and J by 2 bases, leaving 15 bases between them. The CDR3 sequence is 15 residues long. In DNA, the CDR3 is TGTGCCAGTAGTCCCCTGCCTAGGGACAACTATGGCTACACCTTC. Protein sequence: CASSPLPRDNYGYTF. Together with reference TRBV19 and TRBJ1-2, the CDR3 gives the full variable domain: DGGITQSPKYLFRKEGQNVTLSCEQNLNHDAMYWYRQDPGQGLRLIYYSQIVNDFQKGDIAEGYSVSREKKESFPLTVTSAQKNPTAFYLCASSPLPRDNYGYTFGSGTRLTVV.

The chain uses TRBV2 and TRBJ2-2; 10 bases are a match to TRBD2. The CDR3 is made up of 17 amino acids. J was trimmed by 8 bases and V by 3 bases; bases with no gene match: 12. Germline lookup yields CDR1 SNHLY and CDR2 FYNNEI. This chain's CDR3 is CASSDPASGSRWGELFF. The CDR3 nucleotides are TGTGCCAGCAGTGATCCGGCTAGCGGGAGTCGGTGGGGGGAGCTGTTTTTT.

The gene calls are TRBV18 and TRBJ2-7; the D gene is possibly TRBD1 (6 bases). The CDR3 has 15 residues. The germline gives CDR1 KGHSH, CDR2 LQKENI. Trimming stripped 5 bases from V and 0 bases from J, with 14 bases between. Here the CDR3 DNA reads TGTGCCAGCTCAAAGACCAGGGGAACCTCCTACGAGCAGTACTTC. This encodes CASSKTRGTSYEQYF.

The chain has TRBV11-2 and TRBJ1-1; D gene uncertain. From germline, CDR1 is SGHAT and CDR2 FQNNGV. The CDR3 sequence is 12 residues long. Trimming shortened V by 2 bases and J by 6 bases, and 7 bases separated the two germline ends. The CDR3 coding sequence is TGTGCCAGCAGCTTATTTGGACCTGAAGCTTTCTTT. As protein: CASSLFGPEAFF.